The 2 T cell receptor beta chains below come from one sample, sequenced in a study of regulatory T cells in long-lasting Graves disease. Time point given: persistent/refractory GD, antithyroid drugs over 5 years with positive TRAb. PBMCs were the source of the RNA used for TCR sequencing. Building the TCR beta libraries relied on iRepertoire HTBI primers, and CDR3 regions underwent Arm-PCR. TCRdb re-called the multiplex PCR reads with MiXCR, one entry per CDR3 protein. The table lists approximately 690,000 distinct CDR3 sequences, around 32% of them singletons. Sequencing was performed on peripheral blood mononuclear cells (PBMCs), taken when the disease was refractory, from a patient treated with antithyroid drugs. The receptors here all came from a female donor with Graves disease.

V is TRBV29-1 and J is TRBJ1-1; D perhaps matches TRBD1 (6 bases). CDR1 SQVTM and CDR2 ANQGSEA come from the germline V gene. The CDR3 runs 14 residues. V was clipped by 4 bases and J by 5 bases, with 17 bases between them. Here the CDR3 DNA reads TGCAGCGTTGTCTGGTTAAACAGGGAGACTGAAGCTTTCTTT. It encodes CSVVWLNRETEAFF.

This clonotype is a singleton in its sample. V gene TRBV11-2 combines with J gene TRBJ1-3, with D maybe TRBD1 (6 bases). Trimming took 4 bases from V and 0 from J, leaving 16 bases between them. From germline, CDR1 is SGHAT and CDR2 FQNNGV. The length of the CDR3 is 17 residues. The CDR3: CASSSLNRDNSGNTIYF. Here the CDR3 DNA reads TGTGCCAGCAGCTCACTCAACCGGGACAACTCTGGAAACACCATATATTTT.